The clone carrying this T cell receptor beta chain has a single count. Autoimmune disease history or systemic immunosuppression barred patients. This table comes from immunoSEQ multiplex PCR, and its TCRdb copy is limited to in-frame clones, with some not included. The data show 20,000 to 25,000 clones, over 70% seen once. The CDR3 consists of 12 residues. Germline V gene sequence: CDR1 ENHRY, CDR2 SYGVKD. The V gene lost 2 bases and the J gene lost 6 bases, with 5 bases spanning the gap. The entry originates in a study of OX40 agonist ivuxolimab in advanced cancers. The receptor was isolated from an adult with an advanced solid tumor such as melanoma, head and neck, liver or kidney cancer. V and J are TRBV10-3 and TRBJ1-5; D is undetermined. The sequencing here drew on CD4+ or CD8+ T cells sorted from blood, taken in a trial of the OX40 agonist ivuxolimab. The CDR3 bases are TGTGCCATCAGTGAGCCTGGTCAGCCCCAGCATTTT. The encoded protein is CAISEPGQPQHF.